This passage covers 11 T cell receptor beta chains from one sample sequenced in a study of blood T cell repertoires in COVID-19. The method was immunoSEQ multiplex PCR; TCRdb's version includes in-frame clones alone and lacks a portion of them. The data hold approximately 390,000 clones, with around 87% observed a single time. The specimen sequenced was peripheral blood. These receptors all stem from a woman aged 55-70 years with COVID-19, enrolled during active disease.

The chain has TRBV28 and TRBJ1-2; D remains unclear. This CDR3 spans 13 amino acids. Trimming shortened V by 3 bases and J by 7 bases, and 12 bases separated the two germline ends. The germline gives CDR1 MDHEN, CDR2 SYDVKM. CDR3 sequence: CASSFLAATGYTF. In DNA form, the CDR3 reads TGTGCCAGCAGTTTCCTTGCGGCCACTGGCTACACCTTC.

The V call is TRBV19, the J call TRBJ1-2, with D possibly matching TRBD1 (6 bases). Trimming cost V 5 bases and J 1 base, with 14 bases left between them. The CDR3 runs to 15 residues. CDR1 and CDR2 (germline): LNHDA, SQIVND (reference sequence). The CDR3 nucleotides read TGTGCCAGTAGTGGGGACACCGTAATTAACTATGGCTACACCTTC. Translated: CASSGDTVINYGYTF. Full variable domain (remainder filled in from reference TRBV19 and TRBJ1-2): DGGITQSPKYLFRKEGQNVTLSCEQNLNHDAMYWYRQDPGQGLRLIYYSQIVNDFQKGDIAEGYSVSREKKESFPLTVTSAQKNPTAFYLCASSGDTVINYGYTFGSGTRLTVV.

CDR3 DNA sequence: TGTGCCTGGAGTAGGGGTAACGCCCAAGGGAATCAGCCCCAGCATTTT. Its translation is CAWSRGNAQGNQPQHF. The chain recombines TRBV30 with TRBJ1-5; D is possibly TRBD1 (5 bases). The CDR3 spans 16 residues. V lost 2 bases and J lost 4, with 18 bases in between. Germline CDR1 reads GTSNPN; CDR2 reads SVGIG (reference sequence).

The J gene is TRBJ2-7, the V gene TRBV4-2, with no clear D. Trimming left V 0 bases short and J 4 bases short, with 13 bases between. The CDR3 contains 15 residues. Germline V CDR1 and CDR2: LGHNA, YNFKEQ. CDR3 region: CASSQDRGGSYEQYF. The CDR3 bases are TGTGCCAGCAGCCAAGATCGAGGCGGATCTTACGAGCAGTACTTC.

The J gene is TRBJ2-3, the V gene TRBV6-6, with 7 nucleotides matching TRBD2. The CDR3 spans 16 residues. The germline V gene has CDR1 MNHNY and CDR2 SVGAGI (reference sequence). The ends lost 6 bases at V and 3 bases at J; junction bases unmatched: 12. CDR3 sequence: CASSTTRTSGTDTQYF. The CDR3 region has the DNA TGTGCCAGCAGCACTACCCGGACTAGTGGTACAGATACGCAGTATTTT.

The V call is TRBV6-5, the J call TRBJ1-5, with 7 positions matching TRBD1. V lost 4 bases, J lost 1 base, and 1 base stayed unmatched. CDR1 MNHEY and CDR2 SVGAGI come from the germline V gene. The CDR3 is 14 residues long. The CDR3 reads CASSSDRSNQPQHF. The CDR3 nucleotides are TGTGCCAGCAGTTCGGACAGGAGCAATCAGCCCCAGCATTTT.

The V and J genes are TRBV19 and TRBJ2-1; the D gene is possibly TRBD2 (5 bases). The CDR3 extends over 15 amino acids. Germline V gene data show CDR1 as LNHDA and CDR2 as SQIVND (reference sequence). V lost 4 bases to trimming and J lost 0 bases, with 10 bases between them. The CDR3 is CASSTRVGSYNEQFF. The CDR3 DNA reads as TGTGCCAGTAGTACGAGGGTTGGCTCCTACAATGAGCAGTTCTTC.

This chain connects TRBV5-1 to TRBJ2-7, with D maybe TRBD1 (6 bases). CDR1 SGHRS and CDR2 YFSETQ come from the germline V gene. This CDR3 has 14 amino acids. V lost 3 bases and J 3 bases, leaving 13 bases between the germline ends. Written as DNA, the CDR3 is TGCGCCAGCAGCTCGGGACAAGACTTCTACGAGCAGTACTTC. Encoded protein: CASSSGQDFYEQYF.

This clone has only a few counts. The chain carries TRBV29-1 and TRBJ2-1, with no clear D. Trimming left V 3 bases short and J 8 bases short, with 8 bases between. CDR3 length: 11 amino acids. Germline CDR1 reads SQVTM; CDR2 reads ANQGSEA. The CDR3 protein is CSVDTVDEQFF. Written as DNA, the CDR3 is TGCAGCGTTGATACCGTAGATGAGCAGTTCTTC.

The rearrangement uses TRBV9 and TRBJ1-1; D remains unclear. The CDR3 runs to 14 residues. The V gene's germline CDR1 is SGDLS and CDR2 YYNGEE. V shed 0 bases and J shed 5 bases, with 11 bases lying between them. CDR3: CASSVDGLGTEAFF. The CDR3 DNA reads as TGTGCCAGCAGCGTAGATGGGCTTGGAACTGAAGCTTTCTTT.

The chain's CDR3 is CASSLDISNFDMSGYTF. CDR3 coding DNA: TGTGCCAGCAGCTTGGACATCTCTAATTTTGATATGTCTGGCTACACCTTC. The chain combines TRBV7-2 with TRBJ1-2; possible D gene TRBD1, 5 bases. CDR1 SGHTA and CDR2 FQGNSA come from the germline V gene. V was clipped by 3 bases and J by 7 bases, with 24 bases between them. The CDR3 contains 17 residues.